Following are 12 T cell receptor beta chains from one sample sequenced in a study of identical twins (TCRdb year 2016). Library preparation employed 5' RACE. The run used an Illumina HiSeq 2000. TCRdb's own reprocessing of the public reads used fastp at Q25 and MiXCR and kept productive beta chains. Merged by CDR3 protein, the rows form single entries marked with the most common genes and DNA. This sample lists about 530,000 distinct CDR3 sequences; nearly 15% were detected once. The ten largest clonotypes hold roughly 0.4% of the sample. These data are also associated with another study on yellow fever vaccine responses in identical twins.

Sequencing input: CD4+ T cells sorted from blood. Receptors originate from a young woman in good health.

The CDR3 DNA sequence: TGTGCCAGCAGTCGACGACTAGCGGGGGGGGAGACCCAGTACTTC. Protein sequence: CASSRRLAGGETQYF. The chain uses TRBV27 and TRBJ2-5, with 14 bases that match TRBD2. CDR3 length equals 15 residues. V lost 5 bases and J lost 5; bases outside the gene matches: 4. Germline V gives CDR1 MNHEY, CDR2 SMNVEV (reference sequence).

The chain is built from TRBV28 and TRBJ2-2; 16 positions agree with TRBD2. The CDR3 consists of 19 residues. Germline values: CDR1 MDHEN, CDR2 SYDVKM. J lost 5 bases, V lost 5 bases, and 11 bases had no gene match. CDR3 protein: CASSPLFGTSGGVTGELFF. DNA of the CDR3: TGTGCCAGCAGTCCCCTCTTTGGGACTAGCGGGGGGGTGACCGGGGAGCTGTTTTTT.

This clonotype was found many times. CDR3 sequence (DNA): TGTGCCAGCAGTCCAGGGACAGGAAGCAATCAGCCCCAGCATTTT. It specifies CASSPGTGSNQPQHF. This chain uses TRBV12-3 or TRBV12-4 with TRBJ1-5, with 8 positions matching TRBD1. The CDR3 extends over 15 amino acids. V dropped 5 bases and J dropped 1; count of bases not matched to a gene: 4.

The V gene is TRBV5-6, the J gene TRBJ2-7, with no clear D. Germline V lookup: CDR1 SGHDT, CDR2 YYEEEE. This CDR3 is built from 11 residues. V was trimmed by 2 bases and J by 6 bases, leaving 6 bases between them. CDR3 in amino acids: CASSFECEQYV. The CDR3 nucleotides are TGTGCCAGCAGCTTCGAATGCGAGCAGTACGTC.

This clonotype was found a few times. This chain uses TRBV6-4 with TRBJ2-2; perhaps TRBD2 as D (5 bases). CDR1 and CDR2 from the germline V gene are MRHNA and SNTAGT. The CDR3 spans 14 residues. The V end lost 10 bases, the J end lost 1 base, and 13 bases lay between the germline ends. The CDR3 bases are TGTGCCACGCAAGCTAGCTTGAACACCGGGGAGCTGTTTTTT. Amino acid sequence: CATQASLNTGELFF.

This clonotype has just a few counts. The chain joins TRBV10-3 to TRBJ2-3; D unclear. Deletions cut 2 bases from V and 7 bases from J, with 7 bases between. Germline CDR1 is ENHRY and CDR2 is SYGVKD. This CDR3 has 12 residues. The CDR3, as DNA: TGTGCCATCAGTGAGGTGGTCAATACGCAGTATTTT. Translated, it gives CAISEVVNTQYF.

The V call is TRBV12-3 or TRBV12-4, the J call TRBJ2-2; TRBD2 aligns across 11 bases. The CDR3 totals 18 residues. J was trimmed by 1 base and V by 6 bases; bases with no gene match: 10. This CDR3 reads CASSTASGRPGNTGELFF. The CDR3 DNA reads TGTGCCAGCAGCACAGCTAGCGGGAGGCCTGGGAACACCGGGGAGCTGTTTTTT.

This clonotype was observed a few times. The J gene is TRBJ2-5, the V gene TRBV20-1; D assignment may be TRBD1 or TRBD2 (5 bases each). The ends were cut back, 8 bases at V and 1 base at J, with 17 bases in the middle. The CDR3 totals 14 residues. Per germline, CDR1 DFQATT and CDR2 SNEGSKA (reference sequence). The CDR3 region has the DNA TGCAGTTCCTCCTCCGGGACGGGCCAAGAGACCCAGTACTTC. Its protein product is CSSSSGTGQETQYF.

The chain is built from TRBV20-1 and TRBJ2-1; 7 bases align to TRBD2. Germline assignment: CDR1 DFQATT and CDR2 SNEGSKA (reference sequence). The CDR3 loop spans 13 amino acids. Trimming took 1 base from V and 7 from J; bases not matched to a gene: 4. CDR3 sequence (DNA): TGCAGTGCTAGAGGGGGGGGTGGGAATGAGCAGTTCTTC. Protein product: CSARGGGGNEQFF.

J is TRBJ1-1 and V is TRBV20-1; D is perhaps TRBD1 (5 bases). Per the germline V gene, CDR1 is DFQATT and CDR2 is SNEGSKA (reference sequence). The CDR3 contains 14 residues. The germline V and J ends were trimmed by 1 base and 1 base, with 10 bases remaining between them. CDR3 protein: CSARVEGRNTEAFF. DNA of the CDR3: TGCAGTGCTAGAGTGGAGGGGCGGAACACTGAAGCTTTCTTT.

The table lists this clonotype with a few counts. The rearrangement uses TRBV2 and TRBJ2-2; no reliable D call. This CDR3 has 14 amino acids. Trimming stripped 4 bases from V and 3 bases from J, with 9 bases between. Looked up from germline, CDR1 is SNHLY and CDR2 is FYNNEI. The CDR3, as DNA: TGTGCCAGCAGTGCGGAAGGCGACACCGGGGAGCTGTTTTTT. It codes for CASSAEGDTGELFF. The full variable domain, in which reference TRBV2 and TRBJ2-2 provide the parts outside the CDR3, is EPEVTQTPSHQVTQMGQEVILRCVPISNHLYFYWYRQILGQKVEFLVSFYNNEISEKSEIFDDQFSVERPDGSNFTLKIRSTKLEDSAMYFCASSAEGDTGELFFGEGSRLTVL.

The V call is TRBV20-1, the J call TRBJ2-3; a possible D gene is TRBD1 (6 bases). This CDR3 has 16 residues. The germline gives CDR1 DFQATT, CDR2 SNEGSKA (reference sequence). With 0 bases removed from V and 2 bases from J, the gap between germline ends came to 15 bases. The CDR3 protein is CSARETGHGNTDTQYF. DNA for the CDR3: TGCAGTGCTAGAGAAACGGGACACGGGAACACAGATACGCAGTATTTT.